The clone carrying this T cell receptor delta chain was found many times. A far larger clone is a single base away, which makes a read error likely. The same CDR3 can be traced to other DNA sequences in this sample. The sample is drawn from a study of γδ T cells in repeated Plasmodium falciparum infection. TCRdb re-processed the multiplex PCR reads via CATT. The repertoire has 45,000 to 70,000 delta-chain clones, approximately 1.5% of them found once; the top ten carry about 15%. Gammadelta T cells were flow-sorted from PBMC into Vgamma9/Vdelta2+ and Vdelta2-negative populations for bulk analysis. This CDR3 contains 20 residues. Germline assignment: CDR1 TSWWSYY and CDR2 QGS. Trimming removed 1 base from V and 0 bases from J, with 24 bases in between.

J is TRDJ1 and V is TRDV1, with D possibly TRDD3 on 6 matching bases. Sample: gamma-delta T cells from blood. The sequence derives from a pool of human donors (malaria-infected and uninfected, not separated). This chain's CDR3 is CALGEQVGWGSYSYTDKLIF. As DNA, the CDR3 is TGTGCTCTTGGGGAACAAGTCGGTTGGGGGTCATACTCGTACACCGATAAACTCATCTTT.